The TCR beta chain described here comes from a study of shared clonotypes between healthy human individuals. Repertoires were generated with immunoSEQ multiplex PCR, while TCRdb's copy carries only in-frame clones and drops some. The profile covers some 2,000,000 clones, with about 95% appearing a single time and roughly 1.1% taken by the ten largest. Naive CD8 cells were CD45RO-negative, positively selected for CCR7, excluding terminally differentiated effector memory CD45RA+ cells. The CDR3 extends over 14 amino acids. V was pared by 8 bases and J by 1 base, with 16 bases between. Germline-derived CDR1 and CDR2 are SQVTM and ANQGSEA.

The source is a man younger than 30 in good health. The specimen sequenced was naive CD8+ T cells sorted from blood. J is TRBJ2-3 and V is TRBV29-1; D unclear. Here the CDR3 reads CSCRLVLGTDTQYF. The CDR3 DNA follows: TGCAGCTGTCGCCTAGTACTTGGCACAGATACGCAGTATTTT.